Sequencing of this T cell receptor (beta chain) was carried out in a study of long-term antiretroviral therapy in people with HIV. Study-wide findings and caveats: Whereas controls had wider CDR3 length ranges, HIV repertoires had narrower ones.

With 2 bases removed from V and 0 bases from J, the gap between germline ends came to 5 bases. The germline gives CDR1 KGHSH, CDR2 LQKENI. CDR3 size: 14 residues. Ahead of DNA extraction, samples held 1-10 million cryopreserved PBMC each. Regarding this clone: Its antigen is unknown.

Sequencing used immunoSEQ v3.0 at survey level. Sequencing was intended to reach 40,000-50,000 T-cell genomes per sample. Generated by immunoSEQ multiplex PCR, the TCRdb table keeps only in-frame clones and is missing some. The data show 31,000 or so clones, with approximately 86% seen just once and about 7% held by the top ten. J is TRBJ1-5 and V is TRBV18, with D unclear. Sequenced here: unsorted PBMCs, sampled approximately 5 years before starting antiretroviral therapy. This TCR came from a man aged 50-60 years with HIV. In DNA, the CDR3 is TGTGCCAGCTCACCAGATCTTAGCAATCAGCCCCAGCATTTT. It is translated as CASSPDLSNQPQHF.